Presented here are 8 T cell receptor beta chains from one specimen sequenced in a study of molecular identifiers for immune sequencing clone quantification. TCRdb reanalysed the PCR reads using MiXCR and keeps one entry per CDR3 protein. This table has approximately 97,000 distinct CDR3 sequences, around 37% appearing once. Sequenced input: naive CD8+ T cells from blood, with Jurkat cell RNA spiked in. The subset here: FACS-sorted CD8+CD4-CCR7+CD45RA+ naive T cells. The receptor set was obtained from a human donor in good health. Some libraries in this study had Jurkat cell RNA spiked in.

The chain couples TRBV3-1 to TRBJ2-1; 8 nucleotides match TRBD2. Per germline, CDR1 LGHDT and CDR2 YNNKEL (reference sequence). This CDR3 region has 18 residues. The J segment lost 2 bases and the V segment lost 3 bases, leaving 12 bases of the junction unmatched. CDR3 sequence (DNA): TGTGCCAGCAGCCAGGATGCGATAGCGGGGCCTACCTACAATGAGCAGTTCTTC. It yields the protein CASSQDAIAGPTYNEQFF.

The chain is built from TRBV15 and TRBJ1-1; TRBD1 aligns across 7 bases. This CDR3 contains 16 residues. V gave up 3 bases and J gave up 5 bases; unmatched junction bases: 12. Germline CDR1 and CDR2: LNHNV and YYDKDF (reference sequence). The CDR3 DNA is TGTGCCACCAGCAGCAAACCACAGACAGGGACAACTGAAGCTTTCTTT. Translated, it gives CATSSKPQTGTTEAFF. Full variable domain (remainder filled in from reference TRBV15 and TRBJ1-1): DAMVIQNPRYQVTQFGKPVTLSCSQTLNHNVMYWYQQKSSQAPKLLFHYYDKDFNNEADTPDNFQSRRPNTSFCFLDIRSPGLGDTAMYLCATSSKPQTGTTEAFFGQGTRLTVV.

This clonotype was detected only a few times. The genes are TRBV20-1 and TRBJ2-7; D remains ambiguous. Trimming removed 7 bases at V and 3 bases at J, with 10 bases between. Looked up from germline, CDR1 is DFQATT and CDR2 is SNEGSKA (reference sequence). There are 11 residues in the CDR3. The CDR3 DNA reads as TGCAGTGTAGAGGAACTCTACGAGCAGTACTTC. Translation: CSVEELYEQYF.

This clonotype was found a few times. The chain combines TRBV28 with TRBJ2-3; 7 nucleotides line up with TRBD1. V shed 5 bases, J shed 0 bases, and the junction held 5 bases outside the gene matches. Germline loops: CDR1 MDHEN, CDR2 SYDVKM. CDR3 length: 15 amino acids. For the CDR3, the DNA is TGTGCCAGCAGTCCGAGGGGGCAAAGCACAGATACGCAGTATTTT. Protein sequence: CASSPRGQSTDTQYF.

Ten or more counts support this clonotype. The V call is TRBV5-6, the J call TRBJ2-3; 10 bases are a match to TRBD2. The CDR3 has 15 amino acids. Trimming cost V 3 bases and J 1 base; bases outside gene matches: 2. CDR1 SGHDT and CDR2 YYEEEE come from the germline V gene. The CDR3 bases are TGTGCCAGCAGCTATGGACTAGCGGGCACAGATACGCAGTATTTT. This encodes CASSYGLAGTDTQYF.

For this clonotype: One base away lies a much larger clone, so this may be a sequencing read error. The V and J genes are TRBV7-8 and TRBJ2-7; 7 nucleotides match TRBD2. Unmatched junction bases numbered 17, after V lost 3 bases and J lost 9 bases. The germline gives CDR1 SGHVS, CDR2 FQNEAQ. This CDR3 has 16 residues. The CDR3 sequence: CASSFLAVDPKLGQYF. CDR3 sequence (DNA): TGTGCCAGCAGCTTCCTAGCGGTGGATCCTAAGCTGGGGCAGTACTTC.

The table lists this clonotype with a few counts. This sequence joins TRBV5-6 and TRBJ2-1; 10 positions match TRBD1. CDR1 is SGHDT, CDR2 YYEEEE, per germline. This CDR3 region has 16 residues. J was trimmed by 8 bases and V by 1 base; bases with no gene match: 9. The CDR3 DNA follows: TGTGCCAGCAGCTTGTATCGGACAGGGGGTAGGCATGAGCAGTTCTTC. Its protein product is CASSLYRTGGRHEQFF.

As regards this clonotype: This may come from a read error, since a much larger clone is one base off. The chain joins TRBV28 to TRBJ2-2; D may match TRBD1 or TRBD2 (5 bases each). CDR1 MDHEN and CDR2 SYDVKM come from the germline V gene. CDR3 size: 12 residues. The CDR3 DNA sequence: TGTGCCAGCACCCCGGGGACCGGGGAGCTGGTTTTT. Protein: CASTPGTGELVF.